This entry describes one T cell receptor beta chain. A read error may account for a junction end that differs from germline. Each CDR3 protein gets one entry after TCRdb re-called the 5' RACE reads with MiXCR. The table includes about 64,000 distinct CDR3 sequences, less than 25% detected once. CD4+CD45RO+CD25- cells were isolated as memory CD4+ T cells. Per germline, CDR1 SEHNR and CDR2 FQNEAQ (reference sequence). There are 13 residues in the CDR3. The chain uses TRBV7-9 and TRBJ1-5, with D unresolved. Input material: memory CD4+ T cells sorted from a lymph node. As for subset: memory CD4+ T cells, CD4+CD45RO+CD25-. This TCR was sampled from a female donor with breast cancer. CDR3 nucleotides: TGTGCCAGCAGCTTCGGTCTGGATCAGTCCCAGCATTTT. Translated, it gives CASSFGLDQSQHF.